This T cell receptor beta chain was retrieved from a study of cytomegalovirus exposure and HLA in healthy donors. Overall study findings and caveats: In an earlier analysis, productive rearrangement rates for most beta V segments clustered near 87% or 30%.

On this clone itself: Its antigen is unidentified.

PCR used 60 Vbeta primers and 13 Jbeta primers. TCRdb keeps only in-frame clones here, not all; method: immunoSEQ multiplex PCR. The top ten clones hold roughly 1.4% of a sample with approximately 150,000 clones, 65% to 85% of them seen once. V lost 3 bases and J 8 bases, leaving 17 bases between the germline ends. The CDR3 consists of 15 residues. Germline CDR1 KGHSH, CDR2 LQKENI. Sequences were obtained from PBMCs. The sequence was obtained from a man aged 55 to 70 in good health and CMV-seronegative. J is TRBJ2-1 and V is TRBV18; a weak D match, TRBD1 (6 bases). For the CDR3, the DNA is TGTGCCAGCTCACCGTCAGGGGCGACAAGCGATGAGCAGTTCTTC. This translates into CASSPSGATSDEQFF.